The 26 T cell receptor beta chains below were found in one sample sequenced in a study of siplizumab effects on memory and regulatory T cells. Libraries were prepared by immunoSEQ multiplex PCR; TCRdb keeps only in-frame clonotypes and omits some of them. The sample has around 94,000 clones, 92% seen once; the top ten hold roughly 1.1%. The specimen was CD4+ T cells sorted from blood. The receptors were sampled from a human donor in good health.

The chain couples TRBV7-9 to TRBJ1-2; unclear D gene. Trimming took 7 bases from V and 8 from J, leaving 17 bases between them. CDR1 is SEHNR and CDR2 is FQNEAQ in the germline V gene (reference sequence). CDR3 length: 13 residues. As DNA, the CDR3 is TGTGCCAGCACCTTGAAGTTGACGGGCGGCTACACCTTC. This encodes CASTLKLTGGYTF.

The chain has TRBV7-3 and TRBJ2-2, with D tentatively TRBD2 (5 bases). V was cut by 0 bases and J by 6 bases, with 11 bases left in between. The CDR3 extends over 15 amino acids. In germline, CDR1 is SGHTA, CDR2 FQGTGA. CDR3 coding DNA: TGTGCCAGCAGCTTAACTCACGGCGGGTCCGGGGAGCTGTTTTTT. Protein product: CASSLTHGGSGELFF. Drawing the rest from reference TRBV7-3 and TRBJ2-2, the complete variable domain is GAGVSQTPSNKVTEKGKYVELRCDPISGHTALYWYRQSLGQGPEFLIYFQGTGAADDSGLPNDRFFAVRPEGSVSTLKIQRTERGDSAVYLCASSLTHGGSGELFFGEGSRLTVL.

Worth noting for this clone: One junction end does not reproduce the germline sequence, and a read error may be involved. This sequence joins TRBV7-9 and TRBJ1-2, with TRBD1 matching over 7 bases. Germline V gene data show CDR1 as SEHNR and CDR2 as FQNEAQ (reference sequence). The CDR3 sequence is 14 residues long. The CDR3 spells CASSLGQGGVLTDF. CDR3 sequence (DNA): TGTGCCAGCAGCTTAGGACAGGGAGGAGTTTTGACAGACTTC.

This chain uses TRBV5-6 with TRBJ2-7; 7 bases are a match to TRBD2. This CDR3 is 13 amino acids long. Germline values: CDR1 SGHDT, CDR2 YYEEEE. The ends lost 5 bases at V and 6 bases at J; junction bases unmatched: 8. The CDR3 sequence: CASRSTGGSEQYF. CDR3 bases: TGTGCCAGCAGATCGACGGGGGGTAGCGAGCAGTACTTC. The full variable domain, with the rest looked up from reference TRBV5-6 and TRBJ2-7, is DAGVTQSPTHLIKTRGQQVTLRCSPKSGHDTVSWYQQALGQGPQFIFQYYEEEERQRGNFPDRFSGHQFPNYSSELNVNALLLGDSALYLCASRSTGGSEQYFGPGTRLTVT.

The V and J genes are TRBV7-9 and TRBJ1-1; D unresolved. CDR3 length: 15 residues. V gave up 3 bases and J gave up 7 bases, with 18 bases separating them. Germline-derived CDR1 and CDR2 are SEHNR and FQNEAQ (reference sequence). DNA of the CDR3: TGTGCCAGCAGCTTTATCGTAGTCGGTGAAAATGAAGCTTTCTTT. The encoded protein is CASSFIVVGENEAFF.

This sequence joins TRBV5-1 and TRBJ2-2; D uncertain. Germline-derived CDR1 and CDR2 are SGHRS and YFSETQ. The CDR3 is 15 residues long. Trimming took off 1 base at V and 1 base at J, with 8 bases between the two ends. CDR3 residues: CASSLLVQNTGELFF. The CDR3 DNA is TGCGCCAGCAGCTTGCTAGTCCAGAACACCGGGGAGCTGTTTTTT.

This chain joins TRBV5-6 and TRBJ2-3, with D perhaps TRBD2 (5 bases). CDR3 length: 13 residues. Germline CDR1 and CDR2: SGHDT and YYEEEE. V gave up 4 bases and J gave up 5 bases, with 11 bases separating them. CDR3 in DNA: TGTGCCAGCAGCCCTTTCGCGGGAGATACGCAGTATTTT. Its protein product is CASSPFAGDTQYF. Complete variable domain (other parts from reference TRBV5-6 and TRBJ2-3): DAGVTQSPTHLIKTRGQQVTLRCSPKSGHDTVSWYQQALGQGPQFIFQYYEEEERQRGNFPDRFSGHQFPNYSSELNVNALLLGDSALYLCASSPFAGDTQYFGPGTRLTVL.

V gene TRBV11-2 combines with J gene TRBJ1-6; 10 bases align to TRBD1. V trimming: 2 bases; J trimming: 10 bases; junction bases outside the gene matches: 5. The CDR3 is 15 amino acids. From germline, CDR1 is SGHAT and CDR2 FQNNGV. The CDR3: CASSLRGQGSSPLHF. The CDR3 DNA reads as TGTGCCAGCAGCTTACGGGGACAGGGGAGCTCACCCCTCCACTTT.

This rearrangement joins TRBV5-1 to TRBJ2-1, with 8 bases fitting TRBD1. The CDR3 spans 15 residues. Germline CDR1 is SGHRS and CDR2 is YFSETQ. With V trimmed by 4 bases and J by 3 bases, 6 bases remained unmatched. The CDR3 sequence: CASSPPGGGYNEQFF. CDR3 DNA sequence: TGCGCCAGCAGCCCCCCAGGGGGCGGCTACAATGAGCAGTTCTTC.

Comments on this clone: Other DNA sequences in this specimen translate into the identical CDR3. The gene calls are TRBV19 and TRBJ2-5; 8 nucleotides agree with TRBD2. Germline CDR1 is LNHDA and CDR2 is SQIVND (reference sequence). The CDR3 length is 13 residues. With V trimmed by 5 bases and J by 2 bases, 1 base remained unmatched. In DNA form, the CDR3 reads TGTGCCAGTAGTCCTAGCGGGCAAGAGACCCAGTACTTC. This sequence encodes CASSPSGQETQYF.

V usage is TRBV15 and J usage is TRBJ2-1; TRBD2 matches 7 bases. The germline V gene encodes CDR1 LNHNV and CDR2 YYDKDF (reference sequence). CDR3 size: 12 residues. Trimming took 5 bases from V and 9 from J; bases not matched to a gene: 4. The CDR3 DNA sequence: TGTGCCACCAGCCGAGGCGGGGGTGAGCAGTTCTTC. Protein: CATSRGGGEQFF.

This sequence joins TRBV15 and TRBJ2-3; 11 positions match TRBD2. Germline CDR1 LNHNV, CDR2 YYDKDF (reference sequence). This CDR3 spans 18 amino acids. Losses at the gene ends were 0 bases for V and 2 bases for J; bases not matched to a gene: 7. The CDR3 DNA follows: TGTGCCACCAGCAGAGATTGGCGGACTAGCGGGCACACAGATACGCAGTATTTT. This codes for CATSRDWRTSGHTDTQYF.

This chain joins TRBV5-1 and TRBJ2-3; the match to TRBD2 covers 8 bases. Germline assignment: CDR1 SGHRS and CDR2 YFSETQ. V was clipped by 2 bases and J by 5 bases; unmatched bases: 4. The CDR3 has 14 residues. The CDR3 DNA follows: TGCGCCAGCAGCTTTAGCGGGAAGGTAGATACGCAGTATTTT. This codes for CASSFSGKVDTQYF.

The V call is TRBV28, the J call TRBJ2-5; TRBD2 agrees at 8 bases. The DNA end is more similar to TRBJ2-7, so the J call may be wrong. The germline CDR1 and CDR2 sequences are MDHEN and SYDVKM. The CDR3 sequence is 15 residues long. Written as DNA, the CDR3 is TGTGCCAGCAGTTTATGGGCGGGAGGACCCTACGAGCAGTACTTC. Its protein product is CASSLWAGGPYEQYF.

CDR3: CASSLYSSPSTDTQYF. CDR3 DNA: TGTGCCAGCAGTTTATACTCATCCCCTAGCACAGATACGCAGTATTTT. The chain links TRBV28 to TRBJ2-3; D not resolved. Germline V gene lookup returns CDR1 MDHEN and CDR2 SYDVKM. The CDR3 has 16 residues. The germline V and J ends were trimmed by 1 base and 0 bases, with 11 bases remaining between them.

V gene TRBV6-6 combines with J gene TRBJ2-7; D perhaps matches TRBD1 (5 bases). Germline-derived CDR1 and CDR2 are MNHNY and SVGAGI (reference sequence). Trimming took 4 bases from V and 1 from J, leaving 14 bases between them. CDR3 length: 15 residues. CDR3 residues: CASSFGGTGSYEQYF. In DNA form, the CDR3 reads TGTGCCAGCAGTTTTGGTGGAACAGGTTCCTACGAGCAGTACTTC.

Here the CDR3 reads CASSYGRTEEKLFF. Here the CDR3 DNA reads TGTGCCAGCAGTTACGGTCGGACGGAAGAAAAACTGTTTTTT. The chain carries TRBV6-5 and TRBJ1-4, with D unclear. Germline CDR1 reads MNHEY; CDR2 reads SVGAGI. The V end lost 2 bases, the J end lost 8 bases, and 12 bases lay between the germline ends. The CDR3 sequence is 14 residues long.

J is TRBJ2-5 and V is TRBV5-1; 7 nucleotides agree with TRBD1. V gave up 4 bases and J gave up 4 bases; unmatched junction bases: 4. There are 13 residues in the CDR3. The V gene's germline CDR1 is SGHRS and CDR2 YFSETQ. The CDR3, as DNA: TGCGCCAGCAGCCAAGGGACAGTAGAGACCCAGTACTTC. It translates to CASSQGTVETQYF.

This chain connects TRBV29-1 to TRBJ1-1; maybe TRBD1 (5 bases). CDR1 is SQVTM and CDR2 is ANQGSEA in the germline V gene. This CDR3 comprises 13 residues. V shed 4 bases and J shed 7 bases, with 16 bases lying between them. The CDR3 bases are TGCAGCGTTGTCTCTGGCGGGGGGATTGAAGCTTTCTTT. This translates into CSVVSGGGIEAFF.

In nucleotides, the CDR3 is TGTGCCAGCAGTCCCAACACACAGAACAATCAGCCCCAGCATTTT. Amino acid sequence: CASSPNTQNNQPQHF. The chain employs TRBV28 and TRBJ1-5; D is ambiguous. The CDR3 runs to 15 residues. Trimming cost V 5 bases and J 3 bases, with 14 bases left between them. The V gene's germline CDR1 is MDHEN and CDR2 SYDVKM.

This rearrangement joins TRBV9 to TRBJ2-1; possibly TRBD2 for D (6 bases). In germline, CDR1 is SGDLS, CDR2 YYNGEE. The CDR3 runs to 18 residues. V was cut by 4 bases and J by 2 bases, with 22 bases left in between. This chain's CDR3 is CASSPTPGLRDPYNEQFF. DNA of the CDR3: TGTGCCAGCAGCCCAACCCCAGGACTAAGGGACCCCTACAATGAGCAGTTCTTC.

V usage is TRBV11-2 and J usage is TRBJ2-1; 7 bases are shared with TRBD2. The junction had 9 bases not matched to a gene; V was cut back by 2 bases and J by 5 bases. The CDR3 sequence is 16 residues long. In germline, CDR1 is SGHAT, CDR2 FQNNGV. The chain's CDR3 is CASSLIGGRGDNEQFF. CDR3 sequence (DNA): TGTGCCAGCAGCTTAATCGGGGGGAGAGGCGACAATGAGCAGTTCTTC.

The chain couples TRBV4-2 to TRBJ1-6; D is unresolved. CDR1 is LGHNA, CDR2 YNFKEQ, per germline. Trimming removed 0 bases at V and 7 bases at J, with 16 bases between. The CDR3 runs 17 residues. The CDR3 is CASSQEWVGRLNSPLHF. Here the CDR3 DNA reads TGTGCCAGCAGCCAAGAATGGGTTGGCAGGCTAAATTCACCCCTCCACTTT.

The chain uses TRBV4-1 and TRBJ2-1; 12 nucleotides agree with TRBD2. Germline V gives CDR1 MGHRA, CDR2 YSYEKL. The J segment lost 0 bases and the V segment lost 1 base, leaving 4 bases of the junction unmatched. The CDR3 length is 18 residues. The CDR3 DNA is TGCGCCAGCAGCCAAGGGACTAGCGGGATTAGCTCCTACAATGAGCAGTTCTTC. Its translation is CASSQGTSGISSYNEQFF.

The rearrangement links TRBV28 to TRBJ1-6; unclear D gene. CDR1 and CDR2 (germline): MDHEN, SYDVKM. There are 12 residues in the CDR3. V lost 3 bases and J lost 7, with 4 bases in between. The CDR3 sequence is CASSFINSPLHF. In DNA form, the CDR3 reads TGTGCCAGCAGTTTCATAAATTCACCCCTCCACTTT.

The table lists this clone with a count of one. V and J are TRBV6-6 and TRBJ2-7; D not certain. Trimming pared 7 bases from V and 3 bases from J, leaving 13 bases between. In germline, CDR1 is MNHNY, CDR2 SVGAGI (reference sequence). The CDR3 covers 13 residues. CDR3 amino acids: CASNQLRDYEQYF. CDR3 in DNA: TGTGCCAGCAACCAACTAAGGGACTACGAGCAGTACTTC.